These 29 T cell receptor beta chains were sequenced from one sample in a study of T cells in Graves' hyperthyroidism and ophthalmopathy. The source material, RNA transcripts, was used to amplify TCR beta CDR3 regions. First-round RT-PCR of the TCR CDR3 relied on the HTBI primer set. TCRdb re-derived calls from the multiplex PCR reads in MiXCR, one entry per CDR3 protein. The profile shows approximately 400,000 distinct CDR3 sequences, about 25% of them singletons. The sample comprised blood. Receptor source: a man between 45 and 60 years old with Graves' hyperthyroidism.

This chain joins TRBV7-6 and TRBJ2-5, with unresolved D. V dropped 1 base and J dropped 4 bases, with 19 bases sitting between them. The length of the CDR3 is 17 residues. The germline gives CDR1 SGHVS, CDR2 FNYEAQ. The CDR3, as DNA: TGTGCCAGCAGCTTAGAAGGTCGCGGCCCCTGGGGAGAGACCCAGTACTTC. It encodes CASSLEGRGPWGETQYF. The whole variable domain, filled in from reference TRBV7-6 and TRBJ2-5, reads GAGVSQSPRYKVTKRGQDVALRCDPISGHVSLYWYRQALGQGPEFLTYFNYEAQQDKSGLPNDRFSAERPEGSISTLTIQRTEQRDSAMYRCASSLEGRGPWGETQYFGPGTRLLVL.

As for this clonotype: This CDR3 is missing its conserved last phenylalanine or tryptophan, likely due to a read error. The chain links TRBV5-1 to TRBJ2-1; D might be TRBD2 (5 bases). Trimming removed 1 base from V and 2 bases from J, with 7 bases in between. The germline V gene encodes CDR1 SGHRS and CDR2 YFSETQ. This CDR3 contains 14 residues. CDR3 region: CASSLTRTYNEQFL. As DNA, the CDR3 is TGCGCCAGCAGCTTGACTAGAACCTACAATGAGCAGTTCCTC.

V and J are TRBV5-6 and TRBJ2-7; the match to TRBD2 covers 8 bases. Trimming at V came to 0 bases and at J to 2 bases, leaving 4 bases not matched to a gene. The CDR3 has 15 amino acids. Germline CDR1 is SGHDT and CDR2 is YYEEEE. CDR3 sequence (DNA): TGTGCCAGCAGCTTGGCGGGACTAGTCGCCTACGAGCAGTACTTC. Encoded protein: CASSLAGLVAYEQYF.

This clonotype was counted a few times. The genes are TRBV10-2 and TRBJ2-7, with D perhaps TRBD1 (6 bases). Between the trimmed V and J ends, which lost 5 bases and 0 bases, there was a span of 11 bases. This CDR3 spans 14 amino acids. Germline assignment: CDR1 WSHSY and CDR2 SAAADI. The CDR3 DNA is TGCGCCAGCAGTCCCACAGGGATCTCCTACGAGCAGTACTTC. Translation: CASSPTGISYEQYF.

Only a few counts were recorded for this clonotype. The chain employs TRBV29-1 and TRBJ2-1; TRBD2 aligns across 7 bases. The CDR3 is 12 amino acids. The ends lost 6 bases at V and 6 bases at J; junction bases unmatched: 5. Germline CDR1 and CDR2: SQVTM and ANQGSEA. CDR3 residues: CSVLLATNEQFF. The DNA of the CDR3 is TGCAGCGTCTTACTAGCGACCAATGAGCAGTTCTTC.

This clonotype was found a few times. The chain has TRBV6-4 and TRBJ2-3, with 10 bases aligning to TRBD2. This CDR3 region has 15 residues. V lost 6 bases and J lost 0; bases outside the gene matches: 3. CDR1 and CDR2 from the germline V gene are MRHNA and SNTAGT. The CDR3 loop is CASRGLAPSTDTQYF. For the CDR3, the DNA is TGTGCCAGCAGGGGACTAGCGCCTAGCACAGATACGCAGTATTTT.

This sequence joins TRBV5-1 and TRBJ2-1, with D possibly TRBD2 on 5 matching bases. V was shortened by 5 bases and J by 6 bases, with 15 bases between the two germline ends. From germline, CDR1 is SGHRS and CDR2 YFSETQ. CDR3 length equals 14 residues. The CDR3 here is CASRLALGFNEQFF. The CDR3 nucleotides read TGCGCCAGCAGACTCGCACTAGGTTTCAATGAGCAGTTCTTC.

As concerns this clonotype: This may be a read error, as it is one base from a much larger clone. V and J are TRBV6-5 and TRBJ1-1; 7 positions agree with TRBD1. CDR1 is MNHEY, CDR2 SVGAGI, per germline. J was trimmed by 4 bases and V by 2 bases; bases with no gene match: 1. CDR3 length equals 13 residues. For the CDR3, the DNA is TGTGCCAGCAGTTACCAGGGGGGCACTGAAGCTTTCTTT. Amino acid sequence: CASSYQGGTEAFF.

The rearrangement uses TRBV19 and TRBJ2-1; D is tentatively TRBD1 or TRBD2 (7 bases each). This CDR3 is 15 amino acids long. Germline V gene lookup returns CDR1 LNHDA and CDR2 SQIVND (reference sequence). The V gene lost 4 bases and the J gene lost 10 bases, with 20 bases spanning the gap. As DNA, the CDR3 is TGTGCCAGTAGTAGAGAGGGGAGGGGGCACTACGAGCAGTTCTTC. This sequence encodes CASSREGRGHYEQFF.

Details on this clonotype: This may be a read error: a much more frequent sequence differs by one nucleotide. The chain recombines TRBV9 with TRBJ2-3, with D unresolved. The CDR3 sequence is 14 residues long. With 3 bases removed from V and 0 bases from J, the gap between germline ends came to 8 bases. CDR1 and CDR2 (germline): SGDLS, YYNGEE. The CDR3 spells CASSGIRSTDTQYF. The CDR3 region has the DNA TGTGCCAGCAGCGGAATACGAAGCACAGATACGCAGTATTTT.

This clonotype was found a few times. The rearrangement joins TRBV13 to TRBJ2-1; D is perhaps TRBD2 (7 bases). This CDR3 has 18 residues. Germline V gene data show CDR1 as PRHDT and CDR2 as FYEKMQ (reference sequence). Trimming stripped 5 bases from V and 6 bases from J, with 26 bases between. This CDR3 reads CASSTQGSRTRFFNEQFF. In DNA form, the CDR3 reads TGTGCCAGCAGCACTCAGGGGTCCAGGACTAGGTTTTTCAATGAGCAGTTCTTC.

The chain employs TRBV20-1 and TRBJ1-1; the D is unclear. The CDR3 has 14 residues. V lost 3 bases and J lost 3, with 14 bases in between. Looked up from germline, CDR1 is DFQATT and CDR2 is SNEGSKA (reference sequence). The CDR3 loop is CSARTLAGDTEAFF. In DNA form, the CDR3 reads TGCAGTGCTAGGACCCTCGCGGGTGACACTGAAGCTTTCTTT.

This clonotype was observed a few times. V gene TRBV6-1 combines with J gene TRBJ2-3; the D gene is possibly TRBD2 (6 bases). Deletions cut 6 bases from V and 11 bases from J, with 24 bases between. The CDR3 sequence is 15 residues long. Germline V lookup: CDR1 MNHNS, CDR2 SASEGT. CDR3 amino acids: CASRTSTSLLSGQYF. The CDR3 DNA is TGTGCCAGCAGAACTAGCACATCACTCTTGAGCGGGCAGTATTTT.

This rearrangement joins TRBV6-1 to TRBJ2-7; D is unclear. The V gene's germline CDR1 is MNHNS and CDR2 SASEGT. The germline V and J ends were trimmed by 6 bases and 2 bases, with 17 bases remaining between them. The CDR3 length is 15 residues. CDR3 loop: CASSPATRPTYEQYF. CDR3 bases: TGTGCCAGCAGCCCAGCGACAAGGCCGACCTACGAGCAGTACTTC.

This clonotype was detected ten times or more. The gene calls are TRBV30 and TRBJ2-7; 7 nucleotides align to TRBD2. The germline gives CDR1 GTSNPN, CDR2 SVGIG (reference sequence). The CDR3 covers 14 residues. V lost 5 bases to trimming and J lost 2 bases; unmatched junction nucleotides: 9. The CDR3 spells CAWSRGGSAYEQYF. The CDR3, as DNA: TGTGCCTGGTCACGAGGCGGGAGCGCCTACGAGCAGTACTTC.

The chain couples TRBV7-2 to TRBJ2-1, with D possibly TRBD2 on 6 matching bases. Germline CDR1 SGHTA, CDR2 FQGNSA. The germline V and J ends were trimmed by 2 bases and 4 bases, with 12 bases remaining between them. The CDR3 sequence is 15 residues long. As DNA, the CDR3 is TGTGCCAGCAGCTTAATTAGCGGCCCTTACAATGAGCAGTTCTTC. Translating it yields CASSLISGPYNEQFF.

This clonotype was recorded a few times. The CDR3 is CASSSGYTEAFF. CDR3 coding DNA: TGTGCCAGCAGTTCCGGTTACACTGAAGCTTTCTTT. The chain recombines TRBV28 with TRBJ1-1; no clear D. Germline-derived CDR1 and CDR2 are MDHEN and SYDVKM. Trimming left V 4 bases short and J 3 bases short, with 6 bases between. This CDR3 contains 12 residues.

This clonotype was counted only a few times. The chain is built from TRBV20-1 and TRBJ2-3; 13 nucleotides line up with TRBD2. J gave up 4 bases and V 0 bases, and 4 bases lay outside the gene matches. This CDR3 contains 16 residues. Germline-derived CDR1 and CDR2 are DFQATT and SNEGSKA (reference sequence). The CDR3 protein is CSARETSGRGPDTQYF. The CDR3, as DNA: TGCAGTGCTAGAGAAACTAGCGGGAGGGGCCCAGATACGCAGTATTTT.

The chain combines TRBV27 with TRBJ1-5, with D possibly TRBD1 on 6 matching bases. The CDR3 runs 21 residues. Germline V lookup: CDR1 MNHEY, CDR2 SMNVEV (reference sequence). V was pared by 5 bases and J by 1 base, with 30 bases between. CDR3 protein: CASSIRGGWGVQGRSNQPQHF. The CDR3 coding sequence is TGTGCCAGCAGTATTAGGGGGGGGTGGGGAGTACAGGGACGAAGCAATCAGCCCCAGCATTTT.

This chain links TRBV3-1 with TRBJ1-2; D gene ambiguous. From germline, CDR1 is LGHDT and CDR2 YNNKEL (reference sequence). The V gene lost 3 bases and the J gene lost 8 bases, with 16 bases spanning the gap. The CDR3 is 14 amino acids. As DNA, the CDR3 is TGTGCCAGCAGCCATTTTGAGGGTACGGGGGGCTACACCTTC. This encodes CASSHFEGTGGYTF.

V gene TRBV29-1 combines with J gene TRBJ2-5; D gene ambiguous. V lost 1 base to trimming and J lost 5 bases, with 11 bases between them. Germline V gene lookup returns CDR1 SQVTM and CDR2 ANQGSEA. The CDR3 sequence is 13 residues long. This chain's CDR3 is CSVEVIVGETQYF. The CDR3 DNA is TGCAGCGTTGAAGTTATAGTCGGGGAGACCCAGTACTTC.

This clonotype was seen only a few times. The rearrangement links TRBV13 to TRBJ2-3; D may correspond to TRBD1 or TRBD2 (5 bases each). The CDR3 is 13 residues long. V lost 7 bases, J lost 4 bases, and 12 bases lay in between. Germline loops: CDR1 PRHDT, CDR2 FYEKMQ (reference sequence). CDR3 DNA: TGTGCCAGCACCGAACGGGGCGCAGATACGCAGTATTTT. It is translated as CASTERGADTQYF.

The chain carries TRBV9 and TRBJ2-3; TRBD1 might be the D (5 bases). The length of the CDR3 is 16 residues. V was cut by 0 bases and J by 2 bases, with 13 bases left in between. The germline CDR1 and CDR2 sequences are SGDLS and YYNGEE. CDR3 amino acids: CASSVEATDNTDTQYF. The CDR3 DNA sequence: TGTGCCAGCAGCGTAGAGGCGACAGACAACACAGATACGCAGTATTTT.

This clonotype came up a few times. The chain combines TRBV12-3 or TRBV12-4 with TRBJ2-3; 16 nucleotides line up with TRBD2. The CDR3 extends over 17 amino acids. V was pared by 5 bases and J by 5 bases, with 7 bases of the junction left unmatched. The CDR3 nucleotides are TGTGCCAGCAGTGGGGGACTAGCGGGAGGGATAGGAGATACGCAGTATTTT. As protein: CASSGGLAGGIGDTQYF.

V gene TRBV19 combines with J gene TRBJ1-4, with a possible D match to TRBD1 (5 bases). Trimming pared 5 bases from V and 0 bases from J, leaving 13 bases between. Per germline, CDR1 LNHDA and CDR2 SQIVND (reference sequence). This CDR3 has 16 residues. The CDR3 DNA follows: TGTGCCAGTAGTTCGGGACGGGTAGCAACTAATGAAAAACTGTTTTTT. Translating gives CASSSGRVATNEKLFF.

As to this clonotype: A junction boundary mismatches the germline segment, possibly from a read error. The rearrangement uses TRBV7-3 and TRBJ2-5; 7 bases fit TRBD2. The CDR3 loop spans 16 amino acids. Germline values: CDR1 SGHTA, CDR2 FQGTGA. CDR3: CASSPGGKRVEETQYF. CDR3 DNA sequence: TGCGCCAGCAGCCCGGGGGGTAAAAGGGTTGAAGAGACCCAGTACTTC.

This clonotype was seen repeatedly, ten times or more. This chain connects TRBV28 to TRBJ2-3, with D perhaps TRBD2 (5 bases). Germline V CDR1 and CDR2: MDHEN, SYDVKM. Trimming removed 4 bases at V and 1 base at J, with 12 bases between. The CDR3 spans 15 residues. The CDR3 region has the DNA TGTGCCAGCAGTTCGGCTAGCCGGGGCACAGATACGCAGTATTTT. The encoded protein is CASSSASRGTDTQYF.

This clonotype was picked up a small number of times. The rearrangement links TRBV7-9 to TRBJ2-3; 10 bases align to TRBD2. Germline V gene data show CDR1 as SEHNR and CDR2 as FQNEAQ (reference sequence). V trimming: 1 base; J trimming: 11 bases; junction bases outside the gene matches: 6. The CDR3 has 14 amino acids. The CDR3 coding sequence is TGTGCCAGCAGCTTAGAAGCTAGCGGGAGTAAGCAGTATTTT. It translates to CASSLEASGSKQYF.

This clonotype was detected a few times. V is TRBV5-1 and J is TRBJ2-1, with no clear D. Germline V CDR1 and CDR2: SGHRS, YFSETQ. The CDR3 sequence is 12 residues long. V gave up 1 base and J gave up 9 bases, with 8 bases separating them. Here the CDR3 DNA reads TGCGCCAGCAGCTTGAACTCGGGTGAGCAGTTCTTC. It translates to CASSLNSGEQFF.